The 18 T cell receptor beta chains below all came from one sample that was sequenced in a study of T-cell memory formation after mild COVID-19. Using its own MiXCR run on the 5' RACE reads, TCRdb lists one record per CDR3 protein. The data show 250,000 to 350,000 distinct CDR3 sequences, approximately 19% seen once. The source material was PBMCs or a T cell subset sorted from them (not recorded which). These receptors all stem from a man younger than 30 who had mild COVID-19 (a few samples of this study predate the infection). Cell type and time point are not known.

A few counts support this clonotype. The rearrangement joins TRBV10-3 to TRBJ2-3; 7 nucleotides align to TRBD2. Germline CDR1 reads ENHRY; CDR2 reads SYGVKD. The CDR3 is made up of 16 amino acids. Trimming took 6 bases from V and 2 from J; bases not matched to a gene: 11. CDR3 sequence reads: CAIRSGERGPTDTQYF. The CDR3 DNA reads TGTGCCATCAGGTCTGGCGAGCGGGGTCCCACAGATACGCAGTATTTT.

This sequence joins TRBV7-9 and TRBJ1-2; perhaps TRBD1 as D (5 bases). V lost 2 bases and J lost 3, with 10 bases in between. The V gene's germline CDR1 is SEHNR and CDR2 FQNEAQ (reference sequence). This CDR3 has 14 residues. The CDR3 bases are TGTGCCAGCAGCTTAAGGGGCGCTTACTATGGCTACACCTTC. It is translated as CASSLRGAYYGYTF. Together with reference TRBV7-9 and TRBJ1-2, the CDR3 gives the full variable domain: DTGVSQNPRHKITKRGQNVTFRCDPISEHNRLYWYRQTLGQGPEFLTYFQNEAQLEKSRLLSDRFSAERPKGSFSTLEIQRTEQGDSAMYLCASSLRGAYYGYTFGSGTRLTVV.

The chain couples TRBV20-1 to TRBJ1-4, with TRBD1 as a possible D gene (5 bases). Trimming took off 3 bases at V and 3 bases at J, with 5 bases between the two ends. The CDR3 totals 12 residues. CDR1 is DFQATT and CDR2 is SNEGSKA in the germline V gene (reference sequence). This CDR3 reads CSARGPNEKLFF. For the CDR3, the DNA is TGCAGTGCTAGGGGACCTAATGAAAAACTGTTTTTT.

The V gene is TRBV9, the J gene TRBJ2-3; 10 bases map to TRBD1. CDR3 size: 15 residues. Germline V CDR1 and CDR2: SGDLS, YYNGEE. The V and J ends lost 2 bases and 5 bases, in that order; junction bases with no gene match: 5. The CDR3 DNA sequence: TGTGCCAGCAGCGTCCTCGGGACAGGGGAAGATACGCAGTATTTT. This encodes CASSVLGTGEDTQYF.

The chain links TRBV7-8 to TRBJ1-5, with no clear D. The CDR3 is made up of 13 amino acids. The germline V and J ends were trimmed by 5 bases and 6 bases, with 11 bases remaining between them. Germline V gene data show CDR1 as SGHVS and CDR2 as FQNEAQ. CDR3 bases: TGTGCCAGCAGCCAGGAGATAGGTCAGCCCCAGCATTTT. This sequence encodes CASSQEIGQPQHF.

This chain uses TRBV7-2 with TRBJ2-5; D possibly corresponds to TRBD1 (6 bases). This CDR3 is built from 16 residues. Per the germline V gene, CDR1 is SGHTA and CDR2 is FQGNSA. The V end lost 5 bases, the J end lost 4 bases, and 20 bases lay between the germline ends. DNA for the CDR3: TGTGCCAGCAGCCCGCCTCGGTTGGGGGCACGAGAGACCCAGTACTTC. This codes for CASSPPRLGARETQYF.

This clonotype occurred a few times. The chain is built from TRBV7-9 and TRBJ2-1, with D unclear. Trimming shortened V by 3 bases and J by 7 bases, and 10 bases separated the two germline ends. Per the germline V gene, CDR1 is SEHNR and CDR2 is FQNEAQ (reference sequence). The CDR3 runs to 13 residues. CDR3: CASSFSQWNEQFF. DNA for the CDR3: TGTGCCAGCAGCTTCTCTCAGTGGAATGAGCAGTTCTTC.

V gene TRBV6-5 combines with J gene TRBJ1-6; unclear D gene. V gave up 0 bases and J gave up 9 bases, with 15 bases separating them. CDR1 is MNHEY and CDR2 is SVGAGI in the germline V gene. The CDR3 contains 16 residues. The CDR3 DNA reads as TGTGCCAGCAGTTACTCCCTAACTCCGGGCGGTTCACCCCTCCACTTT. This translates into CASSYSLTPGGSPLHF.

This clonotype turned up a few times. This chain joins TRBV27 and TRBJ2-5, with D tentatively TRBD1 or TRBD2 (6 bases each). Trimming took 2 bases from V and 5 from J, leaving 12 bases between them. The CDR3 contains 14 residues. Germline V CDR1 and CDR2: MNHEY, SMNVEV (reference sequence). The chain's CDR3 is CASSLDRGRETQYF. CDR3 DNA: TGTGCCAGCAGTTTAGATCGGGGGCGGGAGACCCAGTACTTC.

This clonotype was seen a few times. The chain is built from TRBV7-2 and TRBJ2-1, with D perhaps given as TRBD1 or TRBD2 (5 bases each). The CDR3 runs 13 residues. Looked up from germline, CDR1 is SGHTA and CDR2 is FQGNSA. The germline V and J ends were trimmed by 4 bases and 7 bases, with 11 bases remaining between them. The CDR3 loop is CASSSPGPNEQFF. In nucleotides, the CDR3 is TGTGCCAGCAGCTCCCCGGGACCGAATGAGCAGTTCTTC.

V is TRBV6-1 and J is TRBJ1-3; possible D gene TRBD1, 6 bases. CDR3 length: 15 amino acids. Trimming left V 6 bases short and J 0 bases short, with 12 bases between. Germline V gene lookup returns CDR1 MNHNS and CDR2 SASEGT. This CDR3 reads CASRQRDTSGNTIYF. In DNA, the CDR3 is TGTGCCAGCAGACAACGGGACACCTCTGGAAACACCATATATTTT.

The J gene is TRBJ1-6, the V gene TRBV5-1; D is possibly TRBD1 (5 bases). This CDR3 has 15 residues. With 2 bases removed from V and 7 bases from J, the gap between germline ends came to 13 bases. Germline V lookup: CDR1 SGHRS, CDR2 YFSETQ. CDR3 sequence reads: CASSFAGGLNSPLHF. The CDR3 nucleotides read TGCGCCAGCAGCTTCGCGGGGGGACTCAATTCACCCCTCCACTTT. Together with reference TRBV5-1 and TRBJ1-6, the CDR3 gives the full variable domain: KAGVTQTPRYLIKTRGQQVTLSCSPISGHRSVSWYQQTPGQGLQFLFEYFSETQRNKGNFPGRFSGRQFSNSRSEMNVSTLELGDSALYLCASSFAGGLNSPLHFGNGTRLTVT.

This clonotype was counted once. The gene calls are TRBV18 and TRBJ2-7; TRBD1 might be the D (6 bases). The CDR3 spans 14 residues. V was clipped by 3 bases and J by 6 bases, with 15 bases between them. Germline V lookup: CDR1 KGHSH, CDR2 LQKENI. The CDR3 bases are TGTGCCAGCTCACCGGGACAACAGACCGGCGAGCAGTACTTC. Residues: CASSPGQQTGEQYF.

This clonotype has more than one count but fewer than ten. The CDR3 region is CASSPGLRSGAYGDTQYF. The DNA of the CDR3 is TGTGCCAGCAGTCCAGGACTAAGGAGCGGGGCCTACGGAGATACGCAGTATTTT. The chain couples TRBV27 to TRBJ2-3; 7 bases are shared with TRBD2. In germline, CDR1 is MNHEY, CDR2 SMNVEV (reference sequence). J was trimmed by 5 bases and V by 5 bases; bases with no gene match: 19. The CDR3 is 18 residues long.

The gene calls are TRBV16 and TRBJ1-5, with 7 bases matching TRBD1. The CDR3 extends over 15 amino acids. Germline CDR1 reads KGHSY; CDR2 reads FQNENV. With V trimmed by 3 bases and J by 1 base, 3 bases remained unmatched. As DNA, the CDR3 is TGTGCCAGCAGCCAGTGGACAGGCAGCAATCAGCCCCAGCATTTT. Translated, it gives CASSQWTGSNQPQHF.

The chain employs TRBV10-3 and TRBJ2-5; D is perhaps TRBD1 (5 bases). The CDR3 is 14 residues long. V lost 6 bases and J 1 base, leaving 12 bases between the germline ends. Germline CDR1 reads ENHRY; CDR2 reads SYGVKD. The DNA of the CDR3 is TGTGCCATCAGAGAAGCAGGGATCCAAGAGACCCAGTACTTC. Amino acid sequence: CAIREAGIQETQYF.

This chain joins TRBV5-1 and TRBJ2-3; 7 bases match TRBD2. The trim removed 3 bases at V and 4 bases at J, leaving 5 bases unmatched. Germline V gene sequence: CDR1 SGHRS, CDR2 YFSETQ. The CDR3 spans 14 residues. Here the CDR3 reads CASSWRTRSDTQYF. CDR3 bases: TGCGCCAGCAGCTGGCGGACTAGATCAGATACGCAGTATTTT.

This clonotype was counted only a few times. V is TRBV5-1 and J is TRBJ2-2; 7 bases are shared with TRBD1. This CDR3 has 15 residues. CDR1 is SGHRS and CDR2 is YFSETQ in the germline V gene. Trimming took 4 bases from V and 6 from J; bases not matched to a gene: 9. The CDR3 loop is CASSPTGYVAGELFF. Written as DNA, the CDR3 is TGCGCCAGCAGCCCGACAGGGTATGTCGCCGGGGAGCTGTTTTTT.